Below, 21 T cell receptor beta chains from the same sample are listed, as sequenced in a study of response to subunit inactivated influenza vaccine. TCRdb recomputed calls from the RT-PCR reads with MiXCR, one row per CDR3 protein. Seen here are roughly 790,000 distinct CDR3 sequences, less than 25% observed once, and the top ten hold approximately 10%. Sequencing used PBMCs from blood, obtained around 5 days after vaccination. The receptors come from a man aged 50 to 60 who received an inactivated influenza vaccine.

This clonotype was seen more than once but under ten times. The chain combines TRBV4-2 with TRBJ1-6; TRBD1 agrees at 7 bases. The junction had 4 bases not matched to a gene; V was cut back by 1 base and J by 10 bases. Germline V gene lookup returns CDR1 LGHNA and CDR2 YNFKEQ. This CDR3 spans 14 amino acids. CDR3 nucleotides: TGTGCCAGCAGCCAAGGGGACAGCAGGTCACCCCTCCACTTT. Protein: CASSQGDSRSPLHF.

The V call is TRBV5-6, the J call TRBJ2-7, with D uncertain. V lost 2 bases to trimming and J lost 2 bases, with 8 bases between them. CDR1 is SGHDT, CDR2 YYEEEE, per germline. The length of the CDR3 is 13 residues. The CDR3 DNA reads TGTGCCAGCAGCTTCAACAACCCCTACGAGCAGTACTTC. This gives the protein CASSFNNPYEQYF.

The chain is built from TRBV5-1 and TRBJ2-7; 8 bases fit TRBD2. This CDR3 contains 17 residues. V lost 0 bases to trimming and J lost 0 bases; unmatched junction nucleotides: 8. The germline gives CDR1 SGHRS, CDR2 YFSETQ. The CDR3: CASSLGDLAGASYEQYF. CDR3 sequence (DNA): TGCGCCAGCAGCTTGGGAGATCTAGCGGGCGCCTCCTACGAGCAGTACTTC.

In this sample, this clonotype turned up a few times. The chain couples TRBV20-1 to TRBJ2-3; 9 nucleotides line up with TRBD2. With V trimmed by 4 bases and J by 1 base, 3 bases remained unmatched. Germline-derived CDR1 and CDR2 are DFQATT and SNEGSKA (reference sequence). This CDR3 has 14 residues. The chain's CDR3 is CSAIIAGGTDTQYF. CDR3 coding DNA: TGCAGTGCTATCATAGCGGGGGGCACAGATACGCAGTATTTT.

The chain has TRBV6-1 and TRBJ1-5; unclear D gene. V was clipped by 0 bases and J by 6 bases, with 12 bases between them. Germline CDR1 is MNHNS and CDR2 is SASEGT. The CDR3 has 15 amino acids. The DNA of the CDR3 is TGTGCCAGCAGTGAAGCGCTGGGTCTCGGTCAGCCCCAGCATTTT. Translated: CASSEALGLGQPQHF.

This clonotype was detected once. The rearrangement uses TRBV6-2 or TRBV6-3 and TRBJ2-5, with 8 bases identical to TRBD1. Germline V lookup: CDR1 MNHEY, CDR2 SVGEGT. This CDR3 is built from 20 residues. Trimming at V came to 0 bases and at J to 4 bases, leaving 19 bases not matched to a gene. CDR3 coding DNA: TGTGCCAGCAGTTACTCGATAAGGCGGGACAGGTTGGAGGGGGGAGAGACCCAGTACTTC. Its translation: CASSYSIRRDRLEGGETQYF.

V and J are TRBV6-1 and TRBJ1-5; D is perhaps TRBD1 (6 bases). Germline V gene lookup returns CDR1 MNHNS and CDR2 SASEGT. The CDR3 is 15 amino acids. Trimming pared 6 bases from V and 2 bases from J, leaving 14 bases between. The CDR3 spells CASRPQGSGNQPQHF. CDR3 bases: TGTGCCAGCAGGCCCCAGGGGTCGGGCAATCAGCCCCAGCATTTT.

This clonotype was found a few times. The J gene is TRBJ2-5, the V gene TRBV6-1; unclear D gene. The ends were cut back, 4 bases at V and 0 bases at J, with 9 bases in the middle. The germline CDR1 and CDR2 sequences are MNHNS and SASEGT. This CDR3 region has 14 residues. CDR3 DNA sequence: TGTGCCAGCAGTGGGTGGACGTACCAAGAGACCCAGTACTTC. This encodes CASSGWTYQETQYF.

The sample holds many counts of this clonotype. This chain connects TRBV12-3 or TRBV12-4 to TRBJ2-5; D might be TRBD1 (6 bases). V shed 4 bases and J shed 5 bases, with 14 bases lying between them. This CDR3 comprises 14 residues. The CDR3 sequence is CASSSVWTDETQYF. The CDR3 DNA sequence: TGTGCCAGCAGTTCGGTTTGGACAGACGAGACCCAGTACTTC.

This clonotype was counted once. The chain employs TRBV11-2 and TRBJ1-1; no clear D. The V end was cut by 3 bases, the J end by 5 bases, with 10 bases between. The CDR3 consists of 13 residues. Per germline, CDR1 SGHAT and CDR2 FQNNGV. The CDR3 region is CASSFHSGTEAFF. CDR3 DNA sequence: TGTGCCAGCAGCTTCCACTCCGGTACTGAAGCTTTCTTT.

This clonotype was picked up a small number of times. This chain links TRBV7-2 with TRBJ1-4; D remains unclear. There are 16 residues in the CDR3. Germline V gene data show CDR1 as SGHTA and CDR2 as FQGNSA. V was pared by 0 bases and J by 2 bases, with 10 bases between. As DNA, the CDR3 is TGTGCCAGCAGCTTAGCGATGGGCCGTACTAATGAAAAACTGTTTTTT. Protein: CASSLAMGRTNEKLFF.

This clonotype was seen at least ten times. V is TRBV5-1 and J is TRBJ1-2; 7 bases are shared with TRBD1. Germline CDR1 and CDR2: SGHRS and YFSETQ. The CDR3 covers 17 residues. The junction had 14 bases not matched to a gene; V was cut back by 0 bases and J by 6 bases. CDR3 bases: TGCGCCAGCAGCTTGGTCGAGGGGGCCCCCAATGTCGATGGCTACACCTTC. Translation gives CASSLVEGAPNVDGYTF.

There are a few counts of this clonotype. The chain recombines TRBV5-1 with TRBJ2-1; maybe TRBD2 (5 bases). The CDR3 consists of 16 residues. V lost 0 bases and J 0 bases, leaving 10 bases between the germline ends. Germline CDR1 and CDR2: SGHRS and YFSETQ. CDR3 sequence (DNA): TGCGCCAGCAGCTTGGGGCTAGGGAGCTCCTACAATGAGCAGTTCTTC. It translates to CASSLGLGSSYNEQFF.

V usage is TRBV24-1 and J usage is TRBJ1-2; no reliable D call. V was clipped by 5 bases and J by 3 bases, with 18 bases between them. The CDR3 spans 16 residues. The germline V gene has CDR1 KGHDR and CDR2 SFDVKD. The CDR3 spells CATSAPAGLGDYGYTF. CDR3 bases: TGTGCCACCAGTGCTCCAGCGGGGTTAGGCGACTATGGCTACACCTTC.

The chain combines TRBV14 with TRBJ2-7, with D possibly matching TRBD2 (6 bases). Germline V gives CDR1 SGHDN, CDR2 FVKESK. V was pared by 0 bases and J by 1 base, with 16 bases between. The CDR3 extends over 17 amino acids. The CDR3 is CASSQERSGVGSYEQYF. For the CDR3, the DNA is TGTGCCAGCAGCCAAGAGAGGTCGGGAGTGGGTTCCTACGAGCAGTACTTC.

The chain recombines TRBV3-1 with TRBJ2-1; a possible D gene is TRBD1 (6 bases). The germline CDR1 and CDR2 sequences are LGHDT and YNNKEL (reference sequence). The V end lost 0 bases, the J end lost 10 bases, and 10 bases lay between the germline ends. The CDR3 length is 13 residues. This CDR3 reads CASSQDDRTEQFF. The CDR3 DNA reads TGTGCCAGCAGCCAAGATGACAGGACCGAGCAGTTCTTC.

In its sample, this clonotype was seen a few times. This chain uses TRBV7-3 with TRBJ2-1; 12 bases align to TRBD1. Germline lookup yields CDR1 SGHTA and CDR2 FQGTGA. The CDR3 sequence is 19 residues long. After removal of 7 bases from V and 4 bases from J, the junction contained 17 bases not matched to a gene. This CDR3 reads CASKRAGQGAHHLYNEQFF. CDR3 bases: TGTGCCAGCAAGAGGGCGGGACAGGGGGCCCACCACCTGTACAATGAGCAGTTCTTC.

The J gene is TRBJ2-2, the V gene TRBV12-3 or TRBV12-4, with 11 nucleotides matching TRBD2. The CDR3 runs to 17 residues. The ends lost 6 bases at V and 5 bases at J; junction bases unmatched: 11. The CDR3: CASSLLPPSGGTGELFF. The CDR3 nucleotides read TGTGCCAGCAGCCTACTACCCCCTAGCGGGGGGACCGGGGAGCTGTTTTTT.

Only a few counts were recorded for this clonotype. The CDR3 DNA follows: TGCAGTGCGGTACTAGCGGGACCTTACAATGAGCAGTTCTTC. It translates to CSAVLAGPYNEQFF. V and J are TRBV20-1 and TRBJ2-1, with 10 bases identical to TRBD2. Losses at the gene ends were 6 bases for V and 4 bases for J; bases not matched to a gene: 6. The CDR3 is 14 residues long. The germline gives CDR1 DFQATT, CDR2 SNEGSKA (reference sequence).

This clonotype has only a few counts. The genes are TRBV20-1 and TRBJ1-4; D call uncertain. With 0 bases removed from V and 6 bases from J, the gap between germline ends came to 8 bases. CDR3 length: 13 residues. Germline lookup yields CDR1 DFQATT and CDR2 SNEGSKA (reference sequence). CDR3 nucleotides: TGCAGTGCTAGAGATCTAGGTTATGAAAAACTGTTTTTT. This gives the protein CSARDLGYEKLFF.

This clonotype came up a few times. An end of the junction does not agree with germline; a read error may underlie this. The V call is TRBV5-5, the J call TRBJ2-5, with 7 positions matching TRBD1. The CDR3 loop spans 12 amino acids. The V gene's germline CDR1 is SGHKS and CDR2 YYEKEE (reference sequence). The CDR3 is CASSLEGQTENF. For the CDR3, the DNA is TGTGCCAGCAGCTTGGAGGGACAGACCGAGAACTTC.